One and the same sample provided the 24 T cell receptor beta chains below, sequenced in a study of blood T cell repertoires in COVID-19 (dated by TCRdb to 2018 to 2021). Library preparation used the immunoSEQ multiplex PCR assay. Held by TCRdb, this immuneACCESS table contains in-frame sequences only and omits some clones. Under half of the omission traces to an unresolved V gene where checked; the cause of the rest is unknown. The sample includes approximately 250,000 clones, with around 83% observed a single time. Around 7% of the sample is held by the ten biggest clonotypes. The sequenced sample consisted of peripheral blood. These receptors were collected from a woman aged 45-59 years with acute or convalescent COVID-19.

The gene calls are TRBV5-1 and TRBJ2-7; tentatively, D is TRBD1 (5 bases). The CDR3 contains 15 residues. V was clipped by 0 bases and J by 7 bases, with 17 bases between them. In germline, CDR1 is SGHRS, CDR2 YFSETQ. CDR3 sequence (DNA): TGCGCCAGCAGCTTGGATTCTAGGGGTTTGAGGGAGCAGTACTTC. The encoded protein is CASSLDSRGLREQYF.

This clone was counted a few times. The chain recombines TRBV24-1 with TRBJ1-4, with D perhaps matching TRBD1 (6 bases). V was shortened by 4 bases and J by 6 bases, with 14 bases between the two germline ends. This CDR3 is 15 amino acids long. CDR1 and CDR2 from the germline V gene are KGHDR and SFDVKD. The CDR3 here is CATSDHGTRDEKLFF. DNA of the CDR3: TGTGCCACCAGTGACCACGGGACACGGGATGAAAAACTGTTTTTT.

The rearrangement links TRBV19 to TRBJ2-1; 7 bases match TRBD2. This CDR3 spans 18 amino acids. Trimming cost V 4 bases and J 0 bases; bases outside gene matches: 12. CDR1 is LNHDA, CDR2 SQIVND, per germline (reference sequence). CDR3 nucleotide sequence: TGTGCCAGTAGTACCCCCGGGGGAGCGGGGAGCTCCTACAATGAGCAGTTCTTC. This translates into CASSTPGGAGSSYNEQFF.

The CDR3 bases are TGTGCCAGTTCTTGGGGACATAAATACGAGCAGTACTTC. Amino acids: CASSWGHKYEQYF. This chain connects TRBV19 to TRBJ2-7, with D possibly being TRBD1 (6 bases). V was shortened by 8 bases and J by 4 bases, with 15 bases between the two germline ends. The CDR3 totals 13 residues. Germline CDR1 is LNHDA and CDR2 is SQIVND (reference sequence).

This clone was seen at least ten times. CDR3 DNA: TGTGCCAGCAGCCACAACAGGCAAGAGACCCAGTACTTC. It specifies CASSHNRQETQYF. The chain employs TRBV3-1 (or the pseudogene TRBV3-2) and TRBJ2-5, with a weak D call TRBD1 (5 bases). The V end lost 3 bases, the J end lost 2 bases, and 7 bases lay between the germline ends. CDR3 length equals 13 residues. Germline V gene data show CDR1 as LGHDT and CDR2 as YNNKEL (reference sequence).

The DNA for the CDR3 is TGTGCCAGCAGTTTATCATTCCCGGCCACTAGCGGGAGTACCTACGAGCAGTACTTC. Translated, it gives CASSLSFPATSGSTYEQYF. The V and J genes are TRBV27 and TRBJ2-7; 11 bases map to TRBD2. V was clipped by 0 bases and J by 2 bases; unmatched bases: 12. The CDR3 has 19 amino acids. Per the germline V gene, CDR1 is MNHEY and CDR2 is SMNVEV (reference sequence).

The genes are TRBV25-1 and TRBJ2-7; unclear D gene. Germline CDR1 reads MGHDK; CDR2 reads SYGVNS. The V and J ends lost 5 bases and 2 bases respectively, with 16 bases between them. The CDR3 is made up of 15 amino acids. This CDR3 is CASSHVTRYPYEQYF. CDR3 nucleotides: TGTGCCAGCAGTCACGTGACAAGGTACCCCTACGAGCAGTACTTC.

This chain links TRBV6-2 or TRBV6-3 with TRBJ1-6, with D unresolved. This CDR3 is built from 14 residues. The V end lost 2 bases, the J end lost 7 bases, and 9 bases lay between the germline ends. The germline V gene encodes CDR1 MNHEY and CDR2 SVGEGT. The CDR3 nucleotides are TGTGCCAGCAGTTACCATCCGGGAAATTCACCCCTCCACTTT. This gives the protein CASSYHPGNSPLHF.

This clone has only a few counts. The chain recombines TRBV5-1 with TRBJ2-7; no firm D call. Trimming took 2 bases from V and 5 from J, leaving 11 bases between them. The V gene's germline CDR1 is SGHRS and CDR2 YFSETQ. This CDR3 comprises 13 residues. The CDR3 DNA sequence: TGCGCCAGCAGCTTAACCGGGTTCGACGAGCAGTACTTC. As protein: CASSLTGFDEQYF.

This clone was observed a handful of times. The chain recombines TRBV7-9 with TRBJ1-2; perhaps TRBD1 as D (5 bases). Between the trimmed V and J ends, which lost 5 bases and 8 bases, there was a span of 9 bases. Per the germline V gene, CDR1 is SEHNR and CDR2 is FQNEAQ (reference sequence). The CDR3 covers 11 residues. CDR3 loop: CASSGDSGYTF. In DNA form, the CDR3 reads TGTGCCAGCAGCGGGGACTCCGGCTACACCTTC.

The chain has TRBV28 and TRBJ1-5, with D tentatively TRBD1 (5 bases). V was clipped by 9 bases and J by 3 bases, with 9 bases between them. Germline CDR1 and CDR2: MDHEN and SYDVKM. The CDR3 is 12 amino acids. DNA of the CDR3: TGTGCCAGTGACAGCAACAATCAGCCCCAGCATTTT. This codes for CASDSNNQPQHF.

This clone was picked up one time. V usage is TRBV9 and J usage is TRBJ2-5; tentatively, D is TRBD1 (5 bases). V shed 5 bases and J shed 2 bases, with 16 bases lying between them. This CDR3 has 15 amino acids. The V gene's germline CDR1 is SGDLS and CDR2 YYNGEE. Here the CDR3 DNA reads TGTGCCAGCAGTAAAGGGGCTAACCGTCAAGAGACCCAGTACTTC. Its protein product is CASSKGANRQETQYF.

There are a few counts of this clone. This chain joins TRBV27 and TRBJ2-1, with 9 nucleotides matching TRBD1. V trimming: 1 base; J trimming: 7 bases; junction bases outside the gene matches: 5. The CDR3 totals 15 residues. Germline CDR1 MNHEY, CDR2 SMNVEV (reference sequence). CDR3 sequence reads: CASSLLTQGANEQFF. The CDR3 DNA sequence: TGTGCCAGCAGTTTATTAACACAGGGGGCGAATGAGCAGTTCTTC.

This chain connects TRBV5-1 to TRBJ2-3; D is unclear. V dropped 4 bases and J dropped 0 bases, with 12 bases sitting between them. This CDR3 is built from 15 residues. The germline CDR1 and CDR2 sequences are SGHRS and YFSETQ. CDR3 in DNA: TGCGCCAGCAGCCAGATTATTATTAGCACAGATACGCAGTATTTT. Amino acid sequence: CASSQIIISTDTQYF.

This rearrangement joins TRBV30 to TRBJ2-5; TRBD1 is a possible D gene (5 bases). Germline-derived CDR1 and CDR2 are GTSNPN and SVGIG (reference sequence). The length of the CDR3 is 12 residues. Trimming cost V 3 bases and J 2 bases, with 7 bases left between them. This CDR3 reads CAWSQGQETQYF. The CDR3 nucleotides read TGTGCCTGGAGCCAGGGACAAGAGACCCAGTACTTC. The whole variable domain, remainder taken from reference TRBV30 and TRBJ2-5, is SQTIHQWPATLVQPVGSPLSLECTVEGTSNPNLYWYRQAAGRGLQLLFYSVGIGQISSEVPQNLSASRPQDRQFILSSKKLLLSDSGFYLCAWSQGQETQYFGPGTRLLVL.

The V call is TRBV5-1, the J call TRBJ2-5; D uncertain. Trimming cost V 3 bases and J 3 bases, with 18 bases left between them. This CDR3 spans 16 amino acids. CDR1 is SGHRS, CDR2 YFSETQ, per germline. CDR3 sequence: CASSSQPLTHEETQYF. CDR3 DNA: TGCGCCAGCAGCTCACAACCACTGACACACGAAGAGACCCAGTACTTC.

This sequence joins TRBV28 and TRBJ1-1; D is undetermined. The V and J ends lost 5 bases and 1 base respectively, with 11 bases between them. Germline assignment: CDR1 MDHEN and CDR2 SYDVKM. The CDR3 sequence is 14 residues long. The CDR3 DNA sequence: TGTGCCAGCAGTCGCCTGACTGAGAACACTGAAGCTTTCTTT. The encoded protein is CASSRLTENTEAFF. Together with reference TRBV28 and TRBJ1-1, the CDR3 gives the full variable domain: DVKVTQSSRYLVKRTGEKVFLECVQDMDHENMFWYRQDPGLGLRLIYFSYDVKMKEKGDIPEGYSVSREKKERFSLILESASTNQTSMYLCASSRLTENTEAFFGQGTRLTVV.

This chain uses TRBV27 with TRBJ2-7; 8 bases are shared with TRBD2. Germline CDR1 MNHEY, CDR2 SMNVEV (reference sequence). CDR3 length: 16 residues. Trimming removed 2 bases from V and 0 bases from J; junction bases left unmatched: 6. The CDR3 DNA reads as TGTGCCAGCAGTTTAATTGCGGGAGGATTCTCCTACGAGCAGTACTTC. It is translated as CASSLIAGGFSYEQYF.

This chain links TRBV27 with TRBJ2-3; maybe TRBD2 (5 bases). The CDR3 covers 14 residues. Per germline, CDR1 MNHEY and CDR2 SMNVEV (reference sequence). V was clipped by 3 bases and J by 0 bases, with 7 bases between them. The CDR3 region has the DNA TGTGCCAGCAGTTTGACTACAAGCACAGATACGCAGTATTTT. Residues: CASSLTTSTDTQYF.

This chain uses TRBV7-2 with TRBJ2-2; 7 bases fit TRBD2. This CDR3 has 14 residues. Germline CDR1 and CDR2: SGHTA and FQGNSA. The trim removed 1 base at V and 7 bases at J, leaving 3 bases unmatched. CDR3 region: CASSLDSGYGELFF. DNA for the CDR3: TGTGCCAGCAGCTTAGATAGCGGGTACGGGGAGCTGTTTTTT.

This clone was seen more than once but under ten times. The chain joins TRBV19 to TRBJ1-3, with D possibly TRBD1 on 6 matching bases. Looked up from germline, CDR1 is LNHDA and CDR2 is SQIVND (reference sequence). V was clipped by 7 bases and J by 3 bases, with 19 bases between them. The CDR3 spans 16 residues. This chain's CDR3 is CASTSAPGASGNTIYF. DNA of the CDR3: TGTGCCAGTACCTCGGCACCAGGGGCGAGTGGAAACACCATATATTTT. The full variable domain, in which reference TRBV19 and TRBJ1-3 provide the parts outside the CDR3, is DGGITQSPKYLFRKEGQNVTLSCEQNLNHDAMYWYRQDPGQGLRLIYYSQIVNDFQKGDIAEGYSVSREKKESFPLTVTSAQKNPTAFYLCASTSAPGASGNTIYFGEGSWLTVV.

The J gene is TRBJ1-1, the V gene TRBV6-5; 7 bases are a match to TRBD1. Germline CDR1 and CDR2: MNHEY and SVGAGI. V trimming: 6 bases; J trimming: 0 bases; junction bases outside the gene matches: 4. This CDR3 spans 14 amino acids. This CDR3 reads CASRVTGMNTEAFF. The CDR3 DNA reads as TGTGCCAGCAGGGTGACAGGGATGAACACTGAAGCTTTCTTT.

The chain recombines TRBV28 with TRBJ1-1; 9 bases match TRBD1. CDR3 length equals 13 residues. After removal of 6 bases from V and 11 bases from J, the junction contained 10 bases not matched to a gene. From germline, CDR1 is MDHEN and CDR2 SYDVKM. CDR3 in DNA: TGTGCCAGCAGCCCGGGACAGGGAAGGTTGGCTTTCTTT. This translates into CASSPGQGRLAFF.

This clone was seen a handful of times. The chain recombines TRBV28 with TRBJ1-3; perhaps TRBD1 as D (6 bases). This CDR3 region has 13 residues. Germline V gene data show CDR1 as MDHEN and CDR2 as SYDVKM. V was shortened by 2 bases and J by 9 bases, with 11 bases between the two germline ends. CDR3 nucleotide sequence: TGTGCCAGCAGTTTACAGGGGATCGGCACCATATATTTT. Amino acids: CASSLQGIGTIYF.